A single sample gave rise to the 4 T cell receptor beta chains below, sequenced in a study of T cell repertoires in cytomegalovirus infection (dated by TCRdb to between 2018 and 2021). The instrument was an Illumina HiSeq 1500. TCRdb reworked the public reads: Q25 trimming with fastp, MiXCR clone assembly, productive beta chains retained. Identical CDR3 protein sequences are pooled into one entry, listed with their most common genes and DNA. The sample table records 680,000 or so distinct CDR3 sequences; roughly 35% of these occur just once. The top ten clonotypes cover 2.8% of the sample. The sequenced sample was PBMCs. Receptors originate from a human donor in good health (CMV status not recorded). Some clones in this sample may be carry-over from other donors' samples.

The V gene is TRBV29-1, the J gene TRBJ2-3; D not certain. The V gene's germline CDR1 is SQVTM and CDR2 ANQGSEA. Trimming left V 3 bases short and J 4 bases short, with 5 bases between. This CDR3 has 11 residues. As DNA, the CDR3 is TGCAGCGTTGACTCTCCAGATACGCAGTATTTT. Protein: CSVDSPDTQYF.

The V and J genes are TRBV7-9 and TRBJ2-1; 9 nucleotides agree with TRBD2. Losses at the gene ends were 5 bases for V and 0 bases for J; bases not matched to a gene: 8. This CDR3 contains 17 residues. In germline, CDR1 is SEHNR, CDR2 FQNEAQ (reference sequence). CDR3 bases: TGTGCCAGCAGCGGTCTAGCGGGACGAAGCTCCTACAATGAGCAGTTCTTC. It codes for CASSGLAGRSSYNEQFF.

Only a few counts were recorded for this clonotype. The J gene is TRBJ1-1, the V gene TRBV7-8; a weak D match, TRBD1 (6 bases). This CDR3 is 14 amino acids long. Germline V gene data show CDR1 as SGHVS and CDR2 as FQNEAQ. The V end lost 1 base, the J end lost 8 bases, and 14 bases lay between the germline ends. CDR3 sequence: CASSLVRGDGEAFF. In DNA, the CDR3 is TGTGCCAGCAGCTTAGTTAGGGGGGACGGAGAAGCTTTCTTT.

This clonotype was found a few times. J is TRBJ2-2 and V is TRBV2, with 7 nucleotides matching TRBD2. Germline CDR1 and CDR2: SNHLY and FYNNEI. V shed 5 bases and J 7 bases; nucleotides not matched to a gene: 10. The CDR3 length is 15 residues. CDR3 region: CASSPQNWDYGELFF. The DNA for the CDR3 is TGTGCCAGCAGTCCCCAAAACTGGGACTACGGGGAGCTGTTTTTT.